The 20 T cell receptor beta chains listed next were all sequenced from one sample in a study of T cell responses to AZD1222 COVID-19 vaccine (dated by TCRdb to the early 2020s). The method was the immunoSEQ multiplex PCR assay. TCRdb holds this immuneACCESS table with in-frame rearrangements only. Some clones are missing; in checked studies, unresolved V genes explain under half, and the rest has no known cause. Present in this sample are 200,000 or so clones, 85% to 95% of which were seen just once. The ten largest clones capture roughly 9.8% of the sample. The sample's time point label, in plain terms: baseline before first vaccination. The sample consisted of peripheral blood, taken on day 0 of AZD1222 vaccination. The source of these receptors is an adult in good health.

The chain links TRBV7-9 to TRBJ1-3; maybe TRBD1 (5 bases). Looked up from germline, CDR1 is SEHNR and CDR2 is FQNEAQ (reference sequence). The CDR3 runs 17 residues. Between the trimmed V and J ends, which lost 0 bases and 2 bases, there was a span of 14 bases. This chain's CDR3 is CASSLAHQGEAGNTIYF. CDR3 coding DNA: TGTGCCAGCAGCTTAGCGCATCAGGGCGAGGCTGGAAACACCATATATTTT.

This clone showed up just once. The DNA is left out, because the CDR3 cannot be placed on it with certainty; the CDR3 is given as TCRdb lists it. CDR3 residues: CSARVGQGTHF. The chain carries TRBV20-1 and TRBJ1-6; the tabulated D call, TRBD1, remains unverified against the DNA. Germline-derived CDR1 and CDR2 are DFQATT and SNEGSKA (reference sequence). Inclusive of both ends, the CDR3 amounts to 11 amino acids.

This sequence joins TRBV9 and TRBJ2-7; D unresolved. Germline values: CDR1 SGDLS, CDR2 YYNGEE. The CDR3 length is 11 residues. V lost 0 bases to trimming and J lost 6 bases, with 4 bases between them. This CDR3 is CASSVGSEQYF. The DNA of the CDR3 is TGTGCCAGCAGCGTAGGGAGCGAGCAGTACTTC.

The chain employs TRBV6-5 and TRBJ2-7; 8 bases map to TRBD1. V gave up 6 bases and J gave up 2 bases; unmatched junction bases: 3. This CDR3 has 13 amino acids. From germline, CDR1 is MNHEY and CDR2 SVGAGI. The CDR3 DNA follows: TGTGCCAGCAGGCAGGGGGCCACCTACGAGCAGTACTTC. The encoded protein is CASRQGATYEQYF.

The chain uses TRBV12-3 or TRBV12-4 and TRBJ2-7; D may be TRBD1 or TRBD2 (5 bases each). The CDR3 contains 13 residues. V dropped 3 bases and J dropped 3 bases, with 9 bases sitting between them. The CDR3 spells CASSFGTGYEQYF. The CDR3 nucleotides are TGTGCCAGCAGTTTCGGGACGGGCTACGAGCAGTACTTC.

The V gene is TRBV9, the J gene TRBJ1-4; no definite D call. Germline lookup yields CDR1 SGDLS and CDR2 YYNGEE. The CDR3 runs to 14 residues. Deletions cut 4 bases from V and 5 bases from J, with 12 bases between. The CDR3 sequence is CASSPRPGNEKLFF. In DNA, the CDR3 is TGTGCCAGCAGCCCGAGACCGGGGAATGAAAAACTGTTTTTT. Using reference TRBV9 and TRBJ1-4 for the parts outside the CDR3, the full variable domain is DSGVTQTPKHLITATGQRVTLRCSPRSGDLSVYWYQQSLDQGLQFLIQYYNGEERAKGNILERFSAQQFPDLHSELNLSSLELGDSALYFCASSPRPGNEKLFFGSGTQLSVL.

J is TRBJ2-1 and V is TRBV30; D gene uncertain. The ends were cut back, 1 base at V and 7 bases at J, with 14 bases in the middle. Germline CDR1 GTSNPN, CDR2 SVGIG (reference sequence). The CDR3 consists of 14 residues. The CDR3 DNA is TGTGCCTGGAGTGCTGGCTCTCGGTCGAATGAGCAGTTCTTC. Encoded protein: CAWSAGSRSNEQFF.

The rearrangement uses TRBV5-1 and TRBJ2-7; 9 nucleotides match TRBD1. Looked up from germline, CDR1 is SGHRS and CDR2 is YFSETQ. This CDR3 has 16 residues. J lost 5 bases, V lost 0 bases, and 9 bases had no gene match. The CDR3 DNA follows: TGCGCCAGCAGCTTGGGGGGTCGGACAGGGGCGAACGAGCAGTACTTC. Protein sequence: CASSLGGRTGANEQYF.

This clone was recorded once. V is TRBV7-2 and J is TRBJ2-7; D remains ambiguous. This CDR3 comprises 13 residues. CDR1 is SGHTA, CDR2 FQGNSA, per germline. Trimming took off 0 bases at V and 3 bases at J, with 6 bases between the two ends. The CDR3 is CASSLAGFYEQYF. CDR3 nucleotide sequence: TGTGCCAGCAGCTTAGCGGGTTTCTACGAGCAGTACTTC.

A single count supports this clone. The CDR3 loop is CASSVGSRGTDTQYF. In nucleotides, the CDR3 is TGTGCCAGCAGTGTTGGCAGCCGTGGGACAGATACGCAGTATTTT. The V gene is TRBV6-4, the J gene TRBJ2-3; D gene unclear. V was trimmed by 4 bases and J by 3 bases, leaving 14 bases between them. The CDR3 spans 15 residues. Germline V gene lookup returns CDR1 MRHNA and CDR2 SNTAGT.

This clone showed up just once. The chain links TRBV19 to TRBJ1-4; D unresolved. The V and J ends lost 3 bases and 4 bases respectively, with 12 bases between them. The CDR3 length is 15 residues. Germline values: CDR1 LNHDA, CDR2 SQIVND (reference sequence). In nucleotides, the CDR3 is TGTGCCAGTAGTATGCGGTACAGCTATAATGAAAAACTGTTTTTT. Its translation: CASSMRYSYNEKLFF.

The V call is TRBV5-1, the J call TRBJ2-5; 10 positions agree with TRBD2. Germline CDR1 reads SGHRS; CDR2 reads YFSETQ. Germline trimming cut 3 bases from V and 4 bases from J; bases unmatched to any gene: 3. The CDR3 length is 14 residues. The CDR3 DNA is TGCGCCAGCAGCTCCGGGACTAGCGTAGAGACCCAGTACTTC. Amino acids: CASSSGTSVETQYF.

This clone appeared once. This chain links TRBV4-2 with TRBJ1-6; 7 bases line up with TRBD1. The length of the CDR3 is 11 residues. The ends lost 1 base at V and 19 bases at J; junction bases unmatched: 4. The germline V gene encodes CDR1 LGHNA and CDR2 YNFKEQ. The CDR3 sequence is CASSQGQGFHF. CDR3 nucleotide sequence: TGTGCCAGCAGCCAAGGACAGGGATTTCACTTT.

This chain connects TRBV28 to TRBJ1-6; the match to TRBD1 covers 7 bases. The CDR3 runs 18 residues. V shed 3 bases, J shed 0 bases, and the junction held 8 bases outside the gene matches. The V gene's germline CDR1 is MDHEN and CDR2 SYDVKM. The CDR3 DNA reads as TGTGCCAGCAGTTTTACTATAGGGGGCAGCTCCTATAATTCACCCCTCCACTTT. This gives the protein CASSFTIGGSSYNSPLHF. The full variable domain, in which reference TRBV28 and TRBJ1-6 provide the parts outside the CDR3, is DVKVTQSSRYLVKRTGEKVFLECVQDMDHENMFWYRQDPGLGLRLIYFSYDVKMKEKGDIPEGYSVSREKKERFSLILESASTNQTSMYLCASSFTIGGSSYNSPLHFGNGTRLTVT.

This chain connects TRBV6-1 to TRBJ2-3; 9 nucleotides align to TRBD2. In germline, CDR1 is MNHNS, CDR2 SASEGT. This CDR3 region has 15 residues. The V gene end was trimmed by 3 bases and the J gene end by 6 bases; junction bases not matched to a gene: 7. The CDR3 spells CASSDLPGLADTQYF. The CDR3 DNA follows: TGTGCCAGCAGTGATCTTCCGGGACTAGCCGATACGCAGTATTTT.

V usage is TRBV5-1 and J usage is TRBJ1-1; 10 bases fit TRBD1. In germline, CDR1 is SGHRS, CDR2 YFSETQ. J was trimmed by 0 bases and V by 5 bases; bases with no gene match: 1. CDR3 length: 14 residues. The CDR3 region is CASRGTGVNTEAFF. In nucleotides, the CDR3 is TGCGCCAGCAGGGGGACAGGGGTGAACACTGAAGCTTTCTTT. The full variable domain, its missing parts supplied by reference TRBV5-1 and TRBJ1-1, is KAGVTQTPRYLIKTRGQQVTLSCSPISGHRSVSWYQQTPGQGLQFLFEYFSETQRNKGNFPGRFSGRQFSNSRSEMNVSTLELGDSALYLCASRGTGVNTEAFFGQGTRLTVV.

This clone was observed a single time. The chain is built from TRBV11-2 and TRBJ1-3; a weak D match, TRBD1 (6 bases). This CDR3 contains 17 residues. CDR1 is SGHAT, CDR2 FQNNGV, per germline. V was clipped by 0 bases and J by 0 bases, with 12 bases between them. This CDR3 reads CASSLDSQGFSGNTIYF. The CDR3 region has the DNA TGTGCCAGCAGCTTAGACTCCCAGGGGTTCTCTGGAAACACCATATATTTT.

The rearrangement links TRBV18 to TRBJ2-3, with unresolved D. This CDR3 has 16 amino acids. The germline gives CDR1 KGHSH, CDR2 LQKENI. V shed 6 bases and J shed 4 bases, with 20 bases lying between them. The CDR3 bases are TGTGCCAGCTCGCTCGACTCCCCGACCCTCGCAGATACGCAGTATTTT. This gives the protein CASSLDSPTLADTQYF.

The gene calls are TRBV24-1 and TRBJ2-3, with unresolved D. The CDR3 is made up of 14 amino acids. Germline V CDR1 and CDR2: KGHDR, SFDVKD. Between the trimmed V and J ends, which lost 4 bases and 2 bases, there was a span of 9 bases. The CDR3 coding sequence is TGTGCCACCAGTGACAGGCTTACCACAGATACGCAGTATTTT. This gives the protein CATSDRLTTDTQYF.

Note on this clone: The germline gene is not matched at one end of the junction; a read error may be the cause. CDR3 nucleotides: TGTGCCAGTAGTTTAGAGCGGAGCTCCTATAATTCACCCCTCCACTTT. Residues: CASSLERSSYNSPLHF. The chain joins TRBV27 to TRBJ1-6; D gene unclear. From germline, CDR1 is MNHEY and CDR2 SMNVEV (reference sequence). The CDR3 consists of 16 residues.